Listed below are T cell receptor beta chains from one sample, sequenced in a study of vaccination effects on CD4 cells after COVID-19. What these receptors recognize is not known. Profiling relied on immunoSEQ multiplex PCR, and the TCRdb table lists in-frame clones only, not all of them. Among approximately 60,000 clones, approximately 72% were seen once, and the ten largest hold around 25%. Here the sequenced sample was CD4+ T cells from PBMCs cultured without peptide, taken before COVID-19 vaccination. The receptors were gathered from a human donor who had a prior SARS-CoV-2 infection. CDR3s include the opening cysteine and the closing phenylalanine or tryptophan. Only some rows state a clone size, as once, few, many or a class for expanded clones.

v_gene: TRBV7-3; j_gene: TRBJ2-1; abundance: .; CDR3aa: CASSLMGRENYNEQFF
v_gene: TRBV5-5; j_gene: TRBJ2-3; abundance: once; CDR3aa: CASSLVQASTDTQYF
v_gene: TRBV10-3; j_gene: TRBJ2-1; abundance: once; CDR3aa: CAISDPAGTSYNEQFF
v_gene: TRBV7-2; j_gene: TRBJ2-5; abundance: .; CDR3aa: CASSLDAQTQYF
v_gene: TRBV15; j_gene: TRBJ2-5; abundance: .; CDR3aa: CATRPGTQETQYF
v_gene: TRBV9; j_gene: TRBJ1-1; abundance: .; CDR3aa: CASSPGTGRVEAFF
v_gene: TRBV5-1; j_gene: TRBJ1-1; abundance: .; CDR3aa: CASSFRQDTEAFF
v_gene: TRBV3-1/TRBV3-2; j_gene: TRBJ2-7; abundance: .; CDR3aa: CASSQVRNRGYEQYF
v_gene: TRBV3-1/TRBV3-2; j_gene: TRBJ1-2; abundance: few; CDR3aa: CASSQLDRRDYGYTF
v_gene: TRBV5-1; j_gene: TRBJ2-7; abundance: .; CDR3aa: CASALDPQPSEQYF
v_gene: TRBV2; j_gene: TRBJ1-1; abundance: .; CDR3aa: CASREVGAFF
v_gene: TRBV5-1; j_gene: TRBJ2-1; abundance: once; CDR3aa: CASTFGLAGGLDNEQFF
v_gene: TRBV11-1; j_gene: TRBJ1-2; abundance: .; CDR3aa: CASSFSTRYGYTF
v_gene: TRBV5-6; j_gene: TRBJ2-4; abundance: .; CDR3aa: CASSLSSGNIQYF
v_gene: TRBV7-3; j_gene: TRBJ1-4; abundance: .; CDR3aa: CASSLLARAEKLFF
v_gene: TRBV15; j_gene: TRBJ2-7; abundance: .; CDR3aa: CATSRDGGALTYEQYF
v_gene: TRBV28; j_gene: TRBJ1-4; abundance: .; CDR3aa: CASSLAGGATNEKLFF
v_gene: TRBV5-5; j_gene: TRBJ2-5; abundance: .; CDR3aa: CASSFAVPETQYF
v_gene: TRBV13; j_gene: TRBJ1-6; abundance: .; CDR3aa: CASSSAGGGISPLHF
v_gene: TRBV3-1/TRBV3-2; j_gene: TRBJ1-2; abundance: few; CDR3aa: CASSQETGGNYGYTF
v_gene: TRBV7-8; j_gene: TRBJ2-7; abundance: .; CDR3aa: CASSLVSGPTYEQYF
v_gene: TRBV30; j_gene: TRBJ2-1; abundance: .; CDR3aa: CAWSVSRENNEQFF
v_gene: TRBV24-1; j_gene: TRBJ2-7; abundance: .; CDR3aa: CATSAWGRQYF
v_gene: TRBV6-6; j_gene: TRBJ2-5; abundance: .; CDR3aa: CASGETQYF
v_gene: TRBV5-1; j_gene: TRBJ1-4; abundance: .; CDR3aa: CASSWGQGRMDEKLFF
v_gene: TRBV28; j_gene: TRBJ2-5; abundance: .; CDR3aa: CASRSAAGGETQYF
v_gene: TRBV19; j_gene: TRBJ2-1; abundance: .; CDR3aa: CASGVLAGEYNEQFF
v_gene: TRBV7-2; j_gene: TRBJ2-1; abundance: .; CDR3aa: CASSLAGLGEVSEQFF
v_gene: TRBV4-2; j_gene: TRBJ2-5; abundance: .; CDR3aa: CASSQRGARETQYF
v_gene: TRBV5-1; j_gene: TRBJ1-6; abundance: .; CDR3aa: CASSFGTAGLGNNSPLHF
v_gene: TRBV14; j_gene: TRBJ2-7; abundance: .; CDR3aa: CASSQGLARPYEQYF
v_gene: TRBV15; j_gene: TRBJ2-1; abundance: .; CDR3aa: CATSRPGQGNNEQFF
v_gene: TRBV27; j_gene: TRBJ2-6; abundance: .; CDR3aa: CASSFKGTGLTHGANVLTF
v_gene: TRBV18; j_gene: TRBJ1-6; abundance: .; CDR3aa: CASSPYIGGVSSPLHF
v_gene: TRBV19; j_gene: TRBJ2-7; abundance: .; CDR3aa: CASSPTTDPYEQYF
v_gene: TRBV23-1; j_gene: TRBJ2-1; abundance: .; CDR3aa: CARRDSYNEQFF
v_gene: TRBV18; j_gene: TRBJ2-5; abundance: .; CDR3aa: CASSPSGAQETQYF
v_gene: TRBV6-5; j_gene: TRBJ1-3; abundance: .; CDR3aa: CASSRDGSSGNTIYF
v_gene: TRBV6-5; j_gene: TRBJ1-6; abundance: few; CDR3aa: CASSPGRTSPLHF
v_gene: TRBV10-3; j_gene: TRBJ2-7; abundance: .; CDR3aa: CAISDLGQTYEQYF
v_gene: TRBV18; j_gene: TRBJ1-1; abundance: few; CDR3aa: CASSAWTGTEAFF
v_gene: TRBV4-1; j_gene: TRBJ2-1; abundance: .; CDR3aa: CASSSSVLTDNEQFF
v_gene: TRBV2; j_gene: TRBJ2-2; abundance: few; CDR3aa: CASSEARGRPRYGELFF
v_gene: TRBV5-5; j_gene: TRBJ2-3; abundance: .; CDR3aa: CASSLGLAGDTQYF
v_gene: TRBV5-1; j_gene: TRBJ1-4; abundance: .; CDR3aa: CASSLGGQGTNEKLFF
v_gene: TRBV9; j_gene: TRBJ2-7; abundance: .; CDR3aa: CASSPDVTGTGGNEQYF
v_gene: TRBV7-6; j_gene: TRBJ2-3; abundance: .; CDR3aa: CASSLAGTTSADTQYF
v_gene: TRBV10-3; j_gene: TRBJ1-6; abundance: .; CDR3aa: CAISEPLGGVGSPLHF
v_gene: TRBV27; j_gene: TRBJ2-6; abundance: .; CDR3aa: CASRAWDSGANVLTF
v_gene: TRBV2; j_gene: TRBJ2-1; abundance: .; CDR3aa: CASSEPTQGEEQFF
v_gene: TRBV5-5; j_gene: TRBJ2-1; abundance: .; CDR3aa: CASSFAGSSYNEQFF
v_gene: TRBV5-1; j_gene: TRBJ2-1; abundance: .; CDR3aa: CASSRLAGRVWEQFF
v_gene: TRBV5-1; j_gene: TRBJ2-5; abundance: .; CDR3aa: CASSDQFGQETQYF
v_gene: TRBV2; j_gene: TRBJ2-1; abundance: .; CDR3aa: CASRATSGRGGEQFF
v_gene: TRBV2; j_gene: TRBJ1-2; abundance: .; CDR3aa: CASSLDRDAGYTF
v_gene: TRBV24-1; j_gene: TRBJ2-3; abundance: .; CDR3aa: CATSDTHYIGDGTDTQYF
v_gene: TRBV6-1; j_gene: TRBJ2-3; abundance: .; CDR3aa: CASSEEWAGGPLSTDTQYF
v_gene: TRBV5-6; j_gene: TRBJ1-5; abundance: .; CDR3aa: CASSFGGGTFNQPQHF
v_gene: TRBV2; j_gene: TRBJ1-1; abundance: once; CDR3aa: CASSDRVGRYEAFF
v_gene: TRBV12-5; j_gene: TRBJ2-1; abundance: .; CDR3aa: CASGSGQGSNNEQFF